This T cell receptor (beta chain) comes out of a study of response to subunit inactivated influenza vaccine. TCRdb recomputed calls from the RT-PCR reads with MiXCR, one row per CDR3 protein. The sample carries hundreds of thousands of distinct CDR3 sequences, around 15% recorded once. The length of the CDR3 is 16 residues. V dropped 4 bases and J dropped 5 bases, with 20 bases sitting between them. CDR1 and CDR2 (germline): SGDLS, YYNGEE. This chain connects TRBV9 to TRBJ2-3; tentative D call: TRBD2 (7 bases). The sequence was obtained from a middle-aged man who received an inactivated influenza vaccine. The starting material was PBMCs from blood, obtained 14 to 15 days before vaccination. This CDR3 reads CASSPFGGGAGDTQYF. DNA for the CDR3: TGTGCCAGCAGCCCCTTCGGAGGGGGGGCAGGAGATACGCAGTATTTT.